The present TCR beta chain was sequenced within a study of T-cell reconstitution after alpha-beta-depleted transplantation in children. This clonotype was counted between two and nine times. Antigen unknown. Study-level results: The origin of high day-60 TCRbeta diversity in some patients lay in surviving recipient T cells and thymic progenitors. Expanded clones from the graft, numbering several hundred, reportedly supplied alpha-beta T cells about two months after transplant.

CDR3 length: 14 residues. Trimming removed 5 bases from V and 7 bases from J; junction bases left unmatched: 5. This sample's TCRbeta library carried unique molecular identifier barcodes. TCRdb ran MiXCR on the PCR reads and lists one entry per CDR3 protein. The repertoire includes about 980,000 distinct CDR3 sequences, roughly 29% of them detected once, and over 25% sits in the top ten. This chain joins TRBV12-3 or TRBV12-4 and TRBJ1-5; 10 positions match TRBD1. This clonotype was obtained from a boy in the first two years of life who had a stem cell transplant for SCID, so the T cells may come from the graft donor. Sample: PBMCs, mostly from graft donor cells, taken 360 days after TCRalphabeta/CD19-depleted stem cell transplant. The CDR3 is CASSRQGARQPQHF. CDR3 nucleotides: TGTGCCAGCAGTCGACAGGGGGCTAGGCAGCCCCAGCATTTT.